The next 19 T cell receptor beta chains were all read from a single sample in a study of blood T cell repertoires in COVID-19. The method was immunoSEQ multiplex PCR; TCRdb's version includes in-frame clones alone and lacks a portion of them. Found here are over 200,000 clones, about four fifths of them singletons; the top ten hold less than 7%. The sequenced material came from PBMCs or T cells enriched from blood (not recorded which). The receptors derive from a woman aged 40 to 50 who had recovered from COVID-19.

The chain carries TRBV6-5 and TRBJ1-5, with D possibly matching TRBD1 (6 bases). Germline V lookup: CDR1 MNHEY, CDR2 SVGAGI. Trimming took 0 bases from V and 7 from J, leaving 13 bases between them. The CDR3 has 15 amino acids. The CDR3 reads CASSYSGQGWQPQHF. CDR3 sequence (DNA): TGTGCCAGCAGTTACTCGGGCCAGGGGTGGCAGCCCCAGCATTTT.

The V and J genes are TRBV19 and TRBJ2-3, with 8 nucleotides matching TRBD1. This CDR3 has 15 amino acids. Trimming cost V 5 bases and J 7 bases; bases outside gene matches: 11. Germline V lookup: CDR1 LNHDA, CDR2 SQIVND (reference sequence). CDR3 residues: CASSVRTGPQNTQYF. In DNA, the CDR3 is TGTGCCAGTAGTGTACGGACAGGGCCACAAAATACGCAGTATTTT.

The chain employs TRBV27 and TRBJ1-4; TRBD1 agrees at 10 bases. The germline CDR1 and CDR2 sequences are MNHEY and SMNVEV (reference sequence). CDR3 size: 18 residues. Germline trimming cut 5 bases from V and 3 bases from J; bases unmatched to any gene: 12. The CDR3 spells CASSRLGQGNVPNEKLFF. DNA of the CDR3: TGTGCCAGCAGTCGGCTGGGACAGGGGAACGTCCCTAATGAAAAACTGTTTTTT.

This clone was picked up one time. V usage is TRBV5-6 and J usage is TRBJ1-2, with TRBD1 identical over 9 bases. The CDR3 covers 17 residues. J lost 3 bases, V lost 0 bases, and 9 bases had no gene match. Germline V CDR1 and CDR2: SGHDT, YYEEEE. The DNA of the CDR3 is TGTGCCAGCAGCTTGGTGGTGCACAGGGGGCGGCACTATGGCTACACCTTC. This codes for CASSLVVHRGRHYGYTF.

The chain couples TRBV5-6 to TRBJ1-3; D gene uncertain. V gave up 3 bases and J gave up 0 bases, with 13 bases separating them. This CDR3 contains 16 residues. CDR1 is SGHDT and CDR2 is YYEEEE in the germline V gene. CDR3 nucleotides: TGTGCCAGCAGCTCTCTCGGAGTCTACTCTGGAAACACCATATATTTT. Residues: CASSSLGVYSGNTIYF.

The J gene is TRBJ1-1, the V gene TRBV25-1; 8 bases match TRBD1. CDR1 and CDR2 from the germline V gene are MGHDK and SYGVNS. V lost 1 base to trimming and J lost 4 bases; unmatched junction nucleotides: 5. The CDR3 has 15 residues. CDR3 in DNA: TGTGCCAGCAGTGAATCGGCAGGGGGCGTCACTGAAGCTTTCTTT. Translated, it gives CASSESAGGVTEAFF. The full variable domain, its missing parts supplied by reference TRBV25-1 and TRBJ1-1, is EADIYQTPRYLVIGTGKKITLECSQTMGHDKMYWYQQDPGMELHLIHYSYGVNSTEKGDLSSESTVSRIRTEHFPLTLESARPSHTSQYLCASSESAGGVTEAFFGQGTRLTVV.

Here the CDR3 DNA reads TGTGCCAGCAGCTTGAAGTTCCAGGGTAATTCACCCCTCCACTTT. Its translation is CASSLKFQGNSPLHF. V usage is TRBV5-6 and J usage is TRBJ1-6, with TRBD1 as a possible D gene (5 bases). The germline V gene encodes CDR1 SGHDT and CDR2 YYEEEE. This CDR3 is built from 15 residues. V shed 1 base and J shed 6 bases, with 11 bases lying between them.

V gene TRBV3-1 (or the pseudogene TRBV3-2) combines with J gene TRBJ1-2; D is unclear. CDR1 and CDR2 (germline): LGHDT, YNNKEL (reference sequence). The V and J ends lost 4 bases and 4 bases respectively, with 10 bases between them. This CDR3 is built from 13 residues. The CDR3 loop is CASSPRGVYGYTF. The DNA of the CDR3 is TGTGCCAGCAGCCCCCGGGGAGTCTATGGCTACACCTTC.

The V and J genes are TRBV6-5 and TRBJ2-1; TRBD2 matches 7 bases. The junction had 9 bases not matched to a gene; V was cut back by 2 bases and J by 8 bases. The CDR3 loop spans 15 amino acids. The germline CDR1 and CDR2 sequences are MNHEY and SVGAGI. This CDR3 is CASSYLAGTTDEQFF. DNA for the CDR3: TGTGCCAGCAGTTACCTAGCCGGGACTACCGATGAGCAGTTCTTC.

Concerning this clone: The junction does not match germline at one end; this may be a read error. The rearrangement uses TRBV2 and TRBJ2-4, with TRBD1 identical over 10 bases. The CDR3 extends over 13 amino acids. The germline gives CDR1 SNHLY, CDR2 FYNNEI. CDR3 in DNA: TGTGCCAGCAGTGGAGATGGTGGGACAGGGGAAGGGTTC. Encoded protein: CASSGDGGTGEGF.

The CDR3 sequence: CASSIDSGVRNQPQHF. DNA for the CDR3: TGTGCCAGTAGTATAGATTCGGGGGTAAGAAATCAGCCCCAGCATTTT. The chain employs TRBV19 and TRBJ1-5; tentatively, D is TRBD1 (5 bases). Trimming took off 0 bases at V and 4 bases at J, with 13 bases between the two ends. CDR1 and CDR2 from the germline V gene are LNHDA and SQIVND (reference sequence). The CDR3 totals 16 residues.

The V and J genes are TRBV19 and TRBJ1-3, with 8 bases identical to TRBD1. CDR1 and CDR2 (germline): LNHDA, SQIVND (reference sequence). V shed 6 bases and J 0 bases; nucleotides not matched to a gene: 7. The CDR3 covers 16 residues. As DNA, the CDR3 is TGTGCCAGTAGGGGACAGGCGACCCTCTCTGGAAACACCATATATTTT. Amino acid sequence: CASRGQATLSGNTIYF. Based on the CDR3 plus reference TRBV19 and TRBJ1-3, the full variable domain is DGGITQSPKYLFRKEGQNVTLSCEQNLNHDAMYWYRQDPGQGLRLIYYSQIVNDFQKGDIAEGYSVSREKKESFPLTVTSAQKNPTAFYLCASRGQATLSGNTIYFGEGSWLTVV.

The genes are TRBV7-2 and TRBJ2-7; D may be TRBD2 (5 bases). Germline V gives CDR1 SGHTA, CDR2 FQGNSA. This CDR3 contains 15 residues. V lost 3 bases and J lost 0, with 12 bases in between. The CDR3 spells CASSLRTLSSYEQYF. The CDR3, as DNA: TGTGCCAGCAGCTTGAGGACTTTAAGCTCCTACGAGCAGTACTTC.

This rearrangement joins TRBV3-1 (or the pseudogene TRBV3-2) to TRBJ1-1; TRBD1 agrees at 7 bases. The CDR3 covers 16 residues. CDR1 LGHDT and CDR2 YNNKEL come from the germline V gene (reference sequence). Unmatched junction bases numbered 9, after V lost 0 bases and J lost 5 bases. The CDR3 sequence: CASSQDRHRGNTEAFF. For the CDR3, the DNA is TGTGCCAGCAGCCAAGATCGGCACAGGGGCAATACTGAAGCTTTCTTT.

This chain connects TRBV9 to TRBJ2-3; D gene ambiguous. The CDR3 sequence is 15 residues long. CDR1 and CDR2 from the germline V gene are SGDLS and YYNGEE. Trimming left V 3 bases short and J 4 bases short, with 15 bases between. The CDR3 spells CASSAAAQYPDTQYF. The CDR3 DNA reads as TGTGCCAGCAGCGCCGCGGCGCAGTACCCAGATACGCAGTATTTT. The full variable domain, its missing parts supplied by reference TRBV9 and TRBJ2-3, is DSGVTQTPKHLITATGQRVTLRCSPRSGDLSVYWYQQSLDQGLQFLIQYYNGEERAKGNILERFSAQQFPDLHSELNLSSLELGDSALYFCASSAAAQYPDTQYFGPGTRLTVL.

The chain links TRBV6-5 to TRBJ1-2; D is undetermined. Germline loops: CDR1 MNHEY, CDR2 SVGAGI. This CDR3 contains 16 residues. V was trimmed by 0 bases and J by 2 bases, leaving 13 bases between them. The CDR3 loop is CASSYSAGNLNYGYTF. The CDR3 region has the DNA TGTGCCAGCAGTTACTCGGCCGGGAACCTAAACTATGGCTACACCTTC.

CDR3: CARSQGAPYEQYF. In DNA form, the CDR3 reads TGTGCCAGGTCGCAGGGTGCCCCCTACGAGCAGTACTTC. The J gene is TRBJ2-7, the V gene TRBV2; a weak D match, TRBD1 (5 bases). The CDR3 length is 13 residues. Trimming took off 9 bases at V and 2 bases at J, with 14 bases between the two ends. Germline CDR1 and CDR2: SNHLY and FYNNEI.

This chain uses TRBV7-9 with TRBJ2-3; TRBD1 aligns across 12 bases. Trimming took 5 bases from V and 6 from J; bases not matched to a gene: 6. Per germline, CDR1 SEHNR and CDR2 FQNEAQ (reference sequence). This CDR3 is built from 15 residues. The CDR3 here is CASSQGTGGWDTQYF. Written as DNA, the CDR3 is TGTGCCAGCAGCCAAGGGACAGGGGGCTGGGATACGCAGTATTTT.

The CDR3 bases are TGTGCCAGCAGCCTCGGGACTGGGGTTGGGTGGAATGAGCAGTTCTTC. Translation: CASSLGTGVGWNEQFF. J is TRBJ2-1 and V is TRBV9, with TRBD2 as a possible D gene (6 bases). Trimming cost V 4 bases and J 7 bases, with 21 bases left between them. This CDR3 has 16 amino acids. CDR1 is SGDLS, CDR2 YYNGEE, per germline.